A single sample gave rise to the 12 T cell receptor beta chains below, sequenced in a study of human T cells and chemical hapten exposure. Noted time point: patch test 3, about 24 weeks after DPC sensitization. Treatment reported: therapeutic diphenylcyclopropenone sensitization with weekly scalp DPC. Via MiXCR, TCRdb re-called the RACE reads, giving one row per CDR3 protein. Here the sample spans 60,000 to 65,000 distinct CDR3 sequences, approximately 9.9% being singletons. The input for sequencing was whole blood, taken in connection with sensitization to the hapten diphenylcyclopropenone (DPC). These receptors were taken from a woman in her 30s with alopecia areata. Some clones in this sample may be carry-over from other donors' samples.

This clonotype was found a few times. Here the CDR3 DNA reads TGTGCCAGCAGCACCGGGGCCTATAATTCACCCCTCCACTTT. Translation gives CASSTGAYNSPLHF. The chain combines TRBV7-2 with TRBJ1-6; no reliable D call. Germline CDR1 is SGHTA and CDR2 is FQGNSA. Trimming left V 5 bases short and J 2 bases short, with 7 bases between. CDR3 size: 14 residues.

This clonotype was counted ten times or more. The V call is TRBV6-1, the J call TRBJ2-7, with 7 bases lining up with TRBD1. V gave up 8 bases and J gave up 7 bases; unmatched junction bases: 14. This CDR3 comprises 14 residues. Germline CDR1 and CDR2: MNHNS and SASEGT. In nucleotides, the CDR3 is TGTGCCAGCTATTATCCGGACAGGTACGAGGAGCAGTACTTC. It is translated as CASYYPDRYEEQYF.

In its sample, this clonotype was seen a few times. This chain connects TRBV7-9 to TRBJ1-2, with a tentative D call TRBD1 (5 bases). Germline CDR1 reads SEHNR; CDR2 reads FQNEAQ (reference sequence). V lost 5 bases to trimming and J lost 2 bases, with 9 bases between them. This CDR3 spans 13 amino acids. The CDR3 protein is CASSPGLNYGYTF. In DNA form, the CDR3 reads TGTGCCAGCAGCCCGGGGCTGAACTATGGCTACACCTTC.

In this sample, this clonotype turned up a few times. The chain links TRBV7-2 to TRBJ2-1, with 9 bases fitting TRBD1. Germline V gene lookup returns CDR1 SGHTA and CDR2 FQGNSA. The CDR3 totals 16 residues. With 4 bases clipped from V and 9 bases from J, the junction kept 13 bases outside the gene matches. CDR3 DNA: TGTGCCAGCAGCTCGCGAACCGGGACAGGGTCGGTTGAGCAGTTCTTC. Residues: CASSSRTGTGSVEQFF.

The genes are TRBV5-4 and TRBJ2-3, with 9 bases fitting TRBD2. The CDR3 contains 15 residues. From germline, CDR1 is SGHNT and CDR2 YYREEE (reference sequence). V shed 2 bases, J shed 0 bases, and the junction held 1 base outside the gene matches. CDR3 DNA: TGTGCCAGCAGCTTTGGGACTAGCAGCACAGATACGCAGTATTTT. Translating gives CASSFGTSSTDTQYF.

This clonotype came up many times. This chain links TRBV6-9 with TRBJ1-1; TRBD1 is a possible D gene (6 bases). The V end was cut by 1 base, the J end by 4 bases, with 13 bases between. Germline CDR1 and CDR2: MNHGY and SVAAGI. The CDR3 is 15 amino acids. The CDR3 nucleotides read TGTGCCAGCAGTTATTTAACAGGGCCGACCACTGAAGCTTTCTTT. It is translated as CASSYLTGPTTEAFF.

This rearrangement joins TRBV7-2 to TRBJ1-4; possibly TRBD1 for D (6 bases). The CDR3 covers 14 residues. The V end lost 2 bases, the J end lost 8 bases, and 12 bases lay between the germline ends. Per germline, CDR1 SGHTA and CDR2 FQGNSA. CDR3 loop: CASSLSTGSEKLFF. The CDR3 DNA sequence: TGTGCCAGCAGCTTATCGACAGGTTCGGAAAAACTGTTTTTT.

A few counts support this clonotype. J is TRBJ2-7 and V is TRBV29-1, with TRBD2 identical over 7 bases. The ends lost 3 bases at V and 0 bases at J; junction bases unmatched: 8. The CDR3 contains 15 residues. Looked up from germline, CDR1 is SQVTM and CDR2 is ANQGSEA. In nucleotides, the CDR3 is TGCAGCGTTGAGATAGTTAGCGGGCTCTCCTACGAGCAGTACTTC. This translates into CSVEIVSGLSYEQYF.

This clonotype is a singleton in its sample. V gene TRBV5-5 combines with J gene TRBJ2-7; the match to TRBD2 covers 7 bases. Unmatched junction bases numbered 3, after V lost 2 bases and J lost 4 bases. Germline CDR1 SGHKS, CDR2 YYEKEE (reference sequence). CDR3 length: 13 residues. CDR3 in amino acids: CASSFGTNYEQYF. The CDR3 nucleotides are TGTGCCAGCAGCTTCGGGACTAATTACGAGCAGTACTTC.

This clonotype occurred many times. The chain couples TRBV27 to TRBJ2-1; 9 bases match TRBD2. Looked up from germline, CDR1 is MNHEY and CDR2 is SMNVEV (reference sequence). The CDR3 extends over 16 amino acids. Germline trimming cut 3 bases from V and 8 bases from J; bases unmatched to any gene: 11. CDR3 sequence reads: CASSFLASGNFYEQFF. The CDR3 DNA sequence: TGTGCCAGCAGTTTCCTGGCTAGCGGGAACTTCTATGAGCAGTTCTTC.

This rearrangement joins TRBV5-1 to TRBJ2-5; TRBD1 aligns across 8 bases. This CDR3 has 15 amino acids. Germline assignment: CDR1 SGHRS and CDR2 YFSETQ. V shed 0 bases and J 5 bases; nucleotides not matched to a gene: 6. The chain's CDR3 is CASSLAGTGVETQYF. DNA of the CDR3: TGCGCCAGCAGCTTGGCCGGGACAGGAGTTGAGACCCAGTACTTC.

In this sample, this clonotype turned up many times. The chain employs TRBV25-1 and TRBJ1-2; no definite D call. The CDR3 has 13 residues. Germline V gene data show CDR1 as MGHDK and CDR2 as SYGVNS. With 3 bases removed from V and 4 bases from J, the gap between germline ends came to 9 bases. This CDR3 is CASSEGTSYGYTF. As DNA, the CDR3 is TGTGCCAGCAGTGAGGGCACGAGCTATGGCTACACCTTC.